This T cell receptor beta chain is from a study of T cells in Graves' hyperthyroidism and ophthalmopathy (dated by TCRdb to between 2019 and 2020). The study in broad terms: Peripheral blood samples were taken at initial diagnosis, before any treatment was given. In about 6 Graves' hyperthyroidism patients, the study also compared T-cell repertoires from thyroid tissue with T-cell repertoires from blood. To identify TCR V-J signatures that set the groups apart, the researchers used a discovery cohort of about a hundred patients, made up of around 42 with Graves' ophthalmopathy and 55 to 65 with stable Graves' hyperthyroidism. For training and testing, the 100 or so patients in the discovery cohort were randomly divided in a 7:3 ratio. TCR Vbeta CDR3 sequencing of approximately 140 peripheral blood samples (roughly 43 ophthalmopathy, about 74 hyperthyroidism and roughly 17 progressor patients) is reported in the paper. After blood sampling, hyperthyroidism patients were treated with methimazole at a starting dose of 30 mg daily, and ophthalmopathy patients were treated with high-dose intravenous methylprednisolone. Whether ophthalmopathy could be predicted prospectively was tested in an independent validation cohort made up of fewer than 20 hyperthyroidism patients plus 17 patients who later progressed to ophthalmopathy.

Many counts were recorded for this clonotype. Its antigen is not yet known. The sample holds no much larger clone one base away, and base qualities are not on file. CDR1 is given as SGDLS and CDR2 as YYNGEE, both from the germline V gene. CDR3 length: 12 amino acids, cysteine to phenylalanine. CDR3 DNA only is kept here, 36 bases in frame from base 1. Trimming at the junction amounts to 1 base on V and 6 bases on J, and the germline ends lie 8 bases apart. Hyperthyroidism patients were newly diagnosed, with disease duration under 2 months, and aged 18 to 65 years. Patients with uncontrolled infections, other autoimmune diseases, pregnancy or lactation were excluded. Diagnoses relied on clinical symptoms, serum thyroxine and TRAb, thyroid ultrasound and orbital computed tomography. For progressor patients, blood was drawn at the first diagnosis of hyperthyroidism, before any ophthalmopathy symptoms had appeared. Ficoll-Paque density gradient centrifugation was used to isolate PBMCs from 8.5 to 10 ml of fresh peripheral blood. Patients classed as progressors first received a Graves' hyperthyroidism diagnosis and then went on to develop ophthalmopathy during follow-up. Total RNA was extracted with Trizol reagent, and quality was checked on an Agilent 2100 Bioanalyzer.

Study-wide findings and limitations: No statistical method was used to fix the sample size in advance, and group allocation was not hidden from the investigators. In validation, the model predicted progression to ophthalmopathy with approximately 69% sensitivity and approximately 74% specificity, a median of about 6 months before onset. Ophthalmopathy was separated from stable hyperthyroidism by a 13 V-J signature model, with 87.88% sensitivity and about 81% specificity obtained in cross-validation and 80%/75% obtained in testing. Most expanded thyroid clonotypes (frequency above 0.001) were also detected in blood, a finding suggesting that blood repertoires may reflect thyroid immune responses.

The TCR beta CDR3 regions were amplified from RNA transcripts. For the first round of RT-PCR on the TCR CDR3, the HTBI primer set was used together with the Qiagen OneStep RT-PCR kit. Libraries were constructed in a second round of multiplex PCR, after which size selection and purification were performed. Paired-end sequencing of the libraries was performed with 100 bp reads on an Illumina HiSeq2000. The published analysis was carried out like this. SOAPnuke was used to process the raw data, removing reads that contained adapters or uncalled bases, had a mean Phred below 15, or lacked an exact match to the constant primer or identifier. COPE v1.2.5 was used to merge the high-quality paired reads, and each unique nucleotide sequence was defined as a clonotype. MiTCR v1.1 was used to align the clonotypes against IMGT TRBV, TRBD and TRBJ reference segments. The analysis included only V-J combinations with a frequency above 0.0001, which together covered 99.2% of the repertoires. A TCS score was defined as the ratio of F50 (clonal expansion) to E x V (chaos), with BLOSUM62-based TCRdist applied between CDR3 peptides within each V-J. Welch's t-statistics and random forest reduced roughly 500 V-J features to roughly 13, which were used in a naive Bayes classifier (R e1071). TCRdb handled the public reads itself, with Q25 trimming in fastp and clone calling in MiXCR, and kept productive beta chains. Each CDR3 protein appears once, grouped with its most common genes and DNA. These V and J calls rely on TCRdb rather than the paper's analysis. For this sample there are almost 600,000 distinct CDR3 sequences; over 11% appear just once. More than 5% of the sample rests with the top ten.

Specimen: blood. The V and J genes are TRBV9 and TRBJ2-7, with the D gene too uncertain to name. This clonotype was sampled from a woman younger than 45 with Graves' hyperthyroidism that later progressed to Graves' ophthalmopathy. The DNA reads TGTGCCAGCAGCGTAATACCGGGCGAGCAGTACTTC. The resulting protein is CASSVIPGEQYF.